A selection of T cell receptor beta chains follows, all from one sample in a study of follicular helper T cells after annual influenza vaccination. Only in-frame clones appear in the TCRdb table, and some are missing; sequencing was by immunoSEQ multiplex PCR. The sample carries some 10,000 clones, about 81% recorded once. The sample was CXCR5+ CD38- circulating T follicular helper cells from blood, taken 7 days after influenza vaccination. Source of these receptors: an adult who received the influenza vaccine. Both conserved end residues are part of each CDR3. Fields, in order: D gene, clone size, J gene, V gene, CDR3 length, CDR3 protein, CDR3 DNA. D genes are given only for firm matches. For some rows the clone size is stated as once, few or many, or as a class when expanded; others skip it.

>NA|NA|TRBJ1-2|TRBV20-1|11
CSRGARDGYTF
TGCTCGCGTGGGGCGAGGGATGGCTACACCTTC
>NA|NA|TRBJ2-7|TRBV6-5|15
CASSSNRLMWSEQYF
TGTGCCAGCAGCTCAAATCGGCTTATGTGGAGCGAGCAGTACTTC
>TRBD2|NA|TRBJ2-5|TRBV5-6|15
CASSFAQRGKETQYF
TGTGCCAGCAGCTTCGCCCAGCGGGGGAAGGAGACCCAGTACTTC
>TRBD1|once|TRBJ1-3|TRBV15|18
CATSRDRAGTGVGNTIYF
TGTGCCACCAGCAGAGATCGGGCAGGGACAGGGGTTGGAAACACCATATATTTT
>TRBD2|NA|TRBJ2-1|TRBV7-3|20
CASSSQPGLAGGPLGNEQFF
TGTGCCAGCAGCTCACAACCGGGACTAGCGGGGGGTCCCCTGGGCAATGAGCAGTTCTTC
>NA|NA|TRBJ2-1|TRBV7-2|16
CASSLERSSLYNEQFF
TGTGCCAGCAGCTTAGAACGGAGCTCCCTTTACAATGAGCAGTTCTTC
>NA|NA|TRBJ1-2|TRBV30|13
CAWSVGSGVGYTF
TGTGCCTGGAGTGTAGGATCAGGAGTAGGCTACACCTTC
>TRBD2|NA|TRBJ2-5|TRBV6-5|15
CASSLGTSGSQTQYF
TGTGCCAGCAGTCTCGGGACTAGCGGGTCCCAGACCCAGTACTTC
>NA|NA|TRBJ1-5|TRBV23-1|15
CASRGGSNSNQPQHF
TGCGCCAGCAGAGGCGGCAGTAACAGCAATCAGCCCCAGCATTTT
>NA|few|TRBJ1-6|TRBV2|15
CASSELLPYNSPLHF
TGTGCCAGCAGTGAACTTCTTCCATATAATTCACCCCTCCACTTT
>NA|NA|TRBJ1-6|TRBV7-8|12
CASSLGLTPLHF
TGTGCCAGCAGCTTAGGCTTGACACCCCTCCACTTT
>NA|NA|TRBJ2-2|TRBV5-1|15
CASSPSLSGTGELFF
TGCGCCAGCAGCCCGAGCCTTAGCGGCACCGGGGAGCTGTTTTTT
>TRBD1|few|TRBJ1-5|TRBV2|14
CASSLQGWDQPQHF
TGTGCCAGCAGCTTACAGGGGTGGGACCAGCCCCAGCATTTT
>NA|NA|TRBJ2-3|TRBV15|13
CATSRGLTDTQYF
TGTGCCACCAGCAGAGGCCTAACAGATACGCAGTATTTT
>NA|few|TRBJ1-6|TRBV11-2|15
CASSWRQGQGSPLHF
TGTGCCAGCAGCTGGAGGCAGGGGCAGGGTTCACCCCTCCACTTT
>TRBD2|NA|TRBJ2-2|TRBV9|15
CASSGQRGGSGELFF
TGTGCCAGCAGCGGTCAGCGGGGGGGCTCCGGGGAGCTGTTTTTT
>TRBD1|NA|TRBJ1-2|TRBV5-6|14
CASSTGQGAYGYTF
TGTGCCAGCAGCACCGGACAGGGGGCGTATGGCTACACCTTC
>TRBD2|NA|TRBJ2-2|TRBV9|18
CASSVEAGARGSTGELFF
TGTGCCAGCAGCGTAGAAGCGGGGGCCCGAGGATCGACCGGGGAGCTGTTTTTT
>NA|NA|TRBJ2-1|TRBV30|12
CAWSVAGTQQFF
TGTGCCTGGAGTGTGGCTGGGACCCAGCAGTTCTTC
>NA|few|TRBJ2-2|TRBV6-1|12
CASRAQTGELFF
TGTGCCAGCAGGGCACAAACCGGGGAGCTGTTTTTT
>NA|NA|TRBJ1-3|TRBV6-1|15
CATRGDTSSGNTIYF
TGTGCCACCCGGGGGGACACTTCCTCTGGAAACACCATATATTTT
>NA|NA|TRBJ2-3|TRBV7-3|13
CASSFRGSNTQYF
TGTGCCAGCAGCTTCCGAGGCTCAAATACGCAGTATTTT
>NA|NA|TRBJ1-5|TRBV10-3|15
CAISVGRAEQGPQHF
TGTGCCATCAGTGTGGGGCGGGCGGAACAGGGGCCCCAGCATTTT
>NA|few|TRBJ2-3|TRBV7-7|13
CASSLDRTDTQYF
TGTGCCAGCAGCTTAGATAGAACAGATACGCAGTATTTT
>NA|NA|TRBJ1-2|TRBV20-1|9
CSARGGYTF
TGCAGTGCTAGGGGGGGCTACACCTTC
>NA|few|TRBJ1-6|TRBV6-1|16
CASSEALGSPRSPLHF
TGTGCCAGCAGTGAAGCGCTCGGGTCACCCCGCTCACCCCTCCACTTT
>NA|NA|TRBJ1-6|TRBV7-9|14
CASSLDTSSSPLHF
TGTGCCAGCAGCTTAGATACATCATCTTCACCCCTCCACTTT
>NA|once|TRBJ2-3|TRBV15|14
CATSRDVAGSQQYF
TGTGCCACCAGCAGAGATGTCGCGGGGTCACAGCAGTATTTT
>TRBD2|once|TRBJ2-3|TRBV7-2|13
CASSTSGAGTQYF
TGTGCCAGCAGCACCAGCGGGGCAGGTACGCAGTATTTT
>NA|NA|TRBJ2-5|TRBV29-1|10
CSVATETQYF
TGCAGCGTTGCTACAGAGACCCAGTACTTC
>NA|NA|TRBJ1-2|TRBV10-3|12
CAISGVGDGYTF
TGTGCCATCAGTGGGGTTGGAGATGGCTACACCTTC
>NA|NA|TRBJ1-1|TRBV5-1|15
CASSLVSDMNTEAFF
TGCGCCAGCAGCTTGGTGTCAGACATGAACACTGAAGCTTTCTTT
>NA|NA|TRBJ1-1|TRBV29-1|13
CSVQGFMNTEAFF
TGCAGCGTTCAGGGGTTCATGAACACTGAAGCTTTCTTT
>NA|NA|TRBJ1-1|TRBV19|14
CASSSHVRDTEAFF
TGTGCCAGTAGTAGCCATGTTCGCGACACTGAAGCTTTCTTT
>NA|NA|TRBJ1-2|TRBV19|17
CASSIGPTGTMDYGYTF
TGTGCCAGTAGTATAGGCCCAACCGGGACAATGGACTATGGCTACACCTTC
>TRBD1|NA|TRBJ2-2|TRBV28|15
CASREQGLDTGELFF
TGTGCCAGCAGAGAACAGGGGTTGGACACCGGGGAGCTGTTTTTT
>NA|NA|TRBJ2-3|TRBV2|12
CASSPLLDTQYF
TGTGCCAGCAGTCCCCTACTAGATACGCAGTATTTT